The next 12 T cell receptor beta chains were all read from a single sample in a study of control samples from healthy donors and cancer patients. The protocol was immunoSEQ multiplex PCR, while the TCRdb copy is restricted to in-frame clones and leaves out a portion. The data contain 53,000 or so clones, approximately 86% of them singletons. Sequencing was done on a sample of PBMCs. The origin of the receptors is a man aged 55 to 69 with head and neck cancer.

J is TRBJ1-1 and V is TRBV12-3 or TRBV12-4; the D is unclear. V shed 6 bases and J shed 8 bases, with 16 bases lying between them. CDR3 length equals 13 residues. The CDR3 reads CASSTSVALEAFF. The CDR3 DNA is TGTGCCAGCAGCACCAGTGTAGCACTAGAAGCTTTCTTT.

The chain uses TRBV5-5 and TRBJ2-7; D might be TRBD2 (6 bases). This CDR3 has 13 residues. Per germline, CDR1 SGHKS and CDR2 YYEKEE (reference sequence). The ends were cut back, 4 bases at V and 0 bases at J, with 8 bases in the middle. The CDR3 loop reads CASSPGVSYEQYF. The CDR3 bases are TGTGCCAGCAGCCCGGGGGTCTCCTACGAGCAGTACTTC. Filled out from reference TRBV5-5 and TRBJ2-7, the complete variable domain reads DAGVTQSPTHLIKTRGQQVTLRCSPISGHKSVSWYQQVLGQGPQFIFQYYEKEERGRGNFPDRFSARQFPNYSSELNVNALLLGDSALYLCASSPGVSYEQYFGPGTRLTVT.

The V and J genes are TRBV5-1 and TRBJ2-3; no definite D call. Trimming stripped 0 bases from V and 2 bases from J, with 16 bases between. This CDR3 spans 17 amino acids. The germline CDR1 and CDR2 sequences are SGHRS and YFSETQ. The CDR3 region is CASSLDPAPLNTDTQYF. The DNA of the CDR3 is TGCGCCAGCAGCTTGGACCCCGCACCCTTAAACACAGATACGCAGTATTTT.

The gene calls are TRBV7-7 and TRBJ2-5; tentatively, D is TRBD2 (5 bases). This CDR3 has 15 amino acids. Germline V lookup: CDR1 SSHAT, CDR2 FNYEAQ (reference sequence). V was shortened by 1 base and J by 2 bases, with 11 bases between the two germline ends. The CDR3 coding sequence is TGTGCCAGCAGCTTAGGTGGAGCGGCACAAGAGACCCAGTACTTC. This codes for CASSLGGAAQETQYF.

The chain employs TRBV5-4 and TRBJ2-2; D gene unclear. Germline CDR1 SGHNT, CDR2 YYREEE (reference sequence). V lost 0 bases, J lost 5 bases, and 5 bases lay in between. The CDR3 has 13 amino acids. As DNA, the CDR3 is TGTGCCAGCAGCTTGGCTGGGACCGGGGAGCTGTTTTTT. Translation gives CASSLAGTGELFF.

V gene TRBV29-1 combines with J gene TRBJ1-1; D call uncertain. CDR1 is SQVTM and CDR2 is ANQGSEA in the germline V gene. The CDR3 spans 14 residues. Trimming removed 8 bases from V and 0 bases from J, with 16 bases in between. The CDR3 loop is CSTLTGALNTEAFF. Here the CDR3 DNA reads TGCAGCACTCTCACGGGTGCGTTGAACACTGAAGCTTTCTTT.

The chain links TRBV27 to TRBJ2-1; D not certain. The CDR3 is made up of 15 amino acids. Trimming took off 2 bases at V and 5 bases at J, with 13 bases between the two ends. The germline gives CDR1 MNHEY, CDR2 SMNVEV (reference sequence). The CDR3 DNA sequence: TGTGCCAGCAGTTTAATCTCCAGACTGAACAATGAGCAGTTCTTC. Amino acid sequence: CASSLISRLNNEQFF.

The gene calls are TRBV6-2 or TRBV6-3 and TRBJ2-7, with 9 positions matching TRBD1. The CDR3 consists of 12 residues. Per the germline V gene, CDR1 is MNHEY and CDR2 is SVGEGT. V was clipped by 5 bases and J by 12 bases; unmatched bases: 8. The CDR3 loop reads CASSPTRTGAYF. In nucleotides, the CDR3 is TGTGCCAGCAGTCCCACCAGGACAGGGGCGTACTTC.

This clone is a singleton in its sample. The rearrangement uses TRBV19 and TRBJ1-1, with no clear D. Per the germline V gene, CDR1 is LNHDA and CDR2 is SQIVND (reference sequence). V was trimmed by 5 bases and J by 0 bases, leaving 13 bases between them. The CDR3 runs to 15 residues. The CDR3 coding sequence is TGTGCCAGTAGTCTGGTGGGCTTCTTGAACACTGAAGCTTTCTTT. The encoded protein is CASSLVGFLNTEAFF.

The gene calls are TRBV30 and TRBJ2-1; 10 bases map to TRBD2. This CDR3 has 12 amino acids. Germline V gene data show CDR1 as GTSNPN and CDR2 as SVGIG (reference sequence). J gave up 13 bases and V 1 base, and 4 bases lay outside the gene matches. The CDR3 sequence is CAWSASGGAQFF. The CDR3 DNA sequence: TGTGCCTGGAGTGCTAGCGGGGGAGCTCAGTTCTTC.

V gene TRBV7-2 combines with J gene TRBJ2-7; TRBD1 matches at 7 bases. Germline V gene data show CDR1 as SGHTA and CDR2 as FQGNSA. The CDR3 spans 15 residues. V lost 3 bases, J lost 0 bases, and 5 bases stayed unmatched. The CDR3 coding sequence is TGTGCCAGCAGCTTTAGGGGGCGGAGCTCCTACGAGCAGTACTTC. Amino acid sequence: CASSFRGRSSYEQYF.

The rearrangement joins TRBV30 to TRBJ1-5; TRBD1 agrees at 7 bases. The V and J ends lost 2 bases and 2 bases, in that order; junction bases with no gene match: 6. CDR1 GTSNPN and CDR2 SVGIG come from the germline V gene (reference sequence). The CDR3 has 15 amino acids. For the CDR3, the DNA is TGTGCCTGGAGTCGACAGGGAACCGGCAATCAGCCCCAGCATTTT. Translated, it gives CAWSRQGTGNQPQHF.